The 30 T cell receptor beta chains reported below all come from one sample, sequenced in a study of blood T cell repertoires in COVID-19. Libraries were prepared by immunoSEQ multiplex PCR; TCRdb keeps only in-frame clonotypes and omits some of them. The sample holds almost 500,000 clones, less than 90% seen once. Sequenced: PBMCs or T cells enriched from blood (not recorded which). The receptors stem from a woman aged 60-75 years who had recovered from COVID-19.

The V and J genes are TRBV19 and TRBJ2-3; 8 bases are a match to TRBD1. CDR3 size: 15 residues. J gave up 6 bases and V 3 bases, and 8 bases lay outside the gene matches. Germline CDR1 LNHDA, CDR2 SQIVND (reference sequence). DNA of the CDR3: TGTGCCAGTAGTATTCCCCTACACAGGGGGGATACGCAGTATTTT. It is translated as CASSIPLHRGDTQYF.

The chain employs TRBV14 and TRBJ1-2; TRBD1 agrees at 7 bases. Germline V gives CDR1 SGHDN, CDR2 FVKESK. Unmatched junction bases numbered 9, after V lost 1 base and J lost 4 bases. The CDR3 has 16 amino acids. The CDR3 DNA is TGTGCCAGCAGCCAAGGGTGGGACAGACAGCTCTATGGCTACACCTTC. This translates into CASSQGWDRQLYGYTF.

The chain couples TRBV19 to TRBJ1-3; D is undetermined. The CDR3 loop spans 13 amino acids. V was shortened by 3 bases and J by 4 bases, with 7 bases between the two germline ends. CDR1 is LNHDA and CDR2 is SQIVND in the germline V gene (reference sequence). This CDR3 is CASSMETGNTIYF. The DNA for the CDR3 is TGTGCCAGTAGTATGGAGACGGGAAACACCATATATTTT.

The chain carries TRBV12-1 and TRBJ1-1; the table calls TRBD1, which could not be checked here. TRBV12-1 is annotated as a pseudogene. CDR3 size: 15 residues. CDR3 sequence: CASSPRTGGNTEAFF. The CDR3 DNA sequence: TGTGCCAGCAGCCCGCGGACAGGGGGAAACACTGAAGCTTTCTTT.

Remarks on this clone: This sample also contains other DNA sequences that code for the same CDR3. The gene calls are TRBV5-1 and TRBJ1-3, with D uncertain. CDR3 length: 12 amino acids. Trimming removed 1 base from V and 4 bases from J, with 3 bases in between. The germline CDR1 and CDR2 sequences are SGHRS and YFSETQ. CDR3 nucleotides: TGCGCCAGCAGCTTGCAGGGAAACACCATATATTTT. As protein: CASSLQGNTIYF.

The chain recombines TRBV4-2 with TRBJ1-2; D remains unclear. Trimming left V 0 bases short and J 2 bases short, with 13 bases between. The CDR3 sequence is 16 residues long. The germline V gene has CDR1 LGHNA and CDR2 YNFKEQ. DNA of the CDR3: TGTGCCAGCAGCCAAGATATAGTCAGGCCAAACTATGGCTACACCTTC. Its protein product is CASSQDIVRPNYGYTF.

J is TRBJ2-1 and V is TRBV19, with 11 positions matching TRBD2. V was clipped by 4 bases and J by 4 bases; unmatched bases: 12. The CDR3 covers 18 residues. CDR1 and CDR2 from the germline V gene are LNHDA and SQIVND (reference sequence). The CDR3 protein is CASSNSLKASGGYNEQFF. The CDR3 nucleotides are TGTGCCAGTAGTAATTCCCTCAAGGCTAGCGGGGGGTACAATGAGCAGTTCTTC.

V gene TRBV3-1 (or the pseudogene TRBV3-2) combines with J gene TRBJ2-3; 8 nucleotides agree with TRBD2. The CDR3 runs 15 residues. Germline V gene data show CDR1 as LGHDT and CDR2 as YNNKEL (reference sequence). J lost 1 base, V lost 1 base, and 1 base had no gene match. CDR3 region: CASSQVSGGTDTQYF. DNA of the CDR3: TGTGCCAGCAGCCAAGTTAGCGGGGGCACAGATACGCAGTATTTT.

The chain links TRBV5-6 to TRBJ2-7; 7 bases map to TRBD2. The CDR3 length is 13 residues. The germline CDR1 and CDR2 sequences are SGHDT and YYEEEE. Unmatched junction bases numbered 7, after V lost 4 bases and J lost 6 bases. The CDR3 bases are TGTGCCAGCAGCCCCTGGGGGGGAGGCGAGCAGTACTTC. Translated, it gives CASSPWGGGEQYF. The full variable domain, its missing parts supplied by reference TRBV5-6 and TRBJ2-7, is DAGVTQSPTHLIKTRGQQVTLRCSPKSGHDTVSWYQQALGQGPQFIFQYYEEEERQRGNFPDRFSGHQFPNYSSELNVNALLLGDSALYLCASSPWGGGEQYFGPGTRLTVT.

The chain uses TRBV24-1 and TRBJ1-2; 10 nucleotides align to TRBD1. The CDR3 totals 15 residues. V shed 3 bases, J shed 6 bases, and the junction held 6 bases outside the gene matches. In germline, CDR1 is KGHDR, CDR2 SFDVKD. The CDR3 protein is CATSDPRGTGDGYTF. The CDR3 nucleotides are TGTGCCACCAGTGATCCACGAGGGACAGGGGATGGCTACACCTTC.

For the CDR3, the DNA is TGTGCCAGCTCCCGGGACTTAGGCTCTAGCACAGATACGCAGTATTTT. It yields the protein CASSRDLGSSTDTQYF. The chain is built from TRBV18 and TRBJ2-3; tentatively, D is TRBD2 (6 bases). V was pared by 6 bases and J by 0 bases, with 16 bases between. From germline, CDR1 is KGHSH and CDR2 LQKENI. The CDR3 consists of 16 residues.

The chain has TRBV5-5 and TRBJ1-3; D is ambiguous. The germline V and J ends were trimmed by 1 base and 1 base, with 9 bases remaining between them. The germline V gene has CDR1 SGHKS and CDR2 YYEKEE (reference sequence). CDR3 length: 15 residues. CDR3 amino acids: CASSLSSVSGNTIYF. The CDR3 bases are TGTGCCAGCAGCTTGTCGTCCGTGTCTGGAAACACCATATATTTT.

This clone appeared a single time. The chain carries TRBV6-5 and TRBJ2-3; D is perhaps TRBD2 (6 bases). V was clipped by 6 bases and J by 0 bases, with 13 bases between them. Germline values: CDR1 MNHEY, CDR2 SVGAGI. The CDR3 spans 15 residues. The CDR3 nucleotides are TGTGCCAGCAGCCAAAGTGCGGGGAGCACAGATACGCAGTATTTT. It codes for CASSQSAGSTDTQYF.

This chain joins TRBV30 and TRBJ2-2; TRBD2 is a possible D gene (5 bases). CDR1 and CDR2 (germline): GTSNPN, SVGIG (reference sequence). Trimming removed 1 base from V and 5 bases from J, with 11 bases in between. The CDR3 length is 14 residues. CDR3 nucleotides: TGTGCCTGGAGTGCCCGAGGGTGGACCGGGGAGCTGTTTTTT. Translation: CAWSARGWTGELFF.

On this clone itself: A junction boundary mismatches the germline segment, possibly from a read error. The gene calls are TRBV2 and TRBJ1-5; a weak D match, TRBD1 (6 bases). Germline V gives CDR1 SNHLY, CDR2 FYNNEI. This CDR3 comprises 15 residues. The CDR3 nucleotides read TGTGCCAGCAGGGAAGCTAGGGGGAGCAATCAGCCCCAGCATTTT. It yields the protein CASREARGSNQPQHF.

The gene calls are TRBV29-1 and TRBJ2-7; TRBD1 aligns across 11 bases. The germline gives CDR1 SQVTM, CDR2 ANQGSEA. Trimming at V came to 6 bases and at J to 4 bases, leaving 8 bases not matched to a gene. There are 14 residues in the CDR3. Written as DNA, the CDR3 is TGCAGCGTCCTGCCCGGGACAGGGGGTTACGAGCAGTACTTC. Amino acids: CSVLPGTGGYEQYF.

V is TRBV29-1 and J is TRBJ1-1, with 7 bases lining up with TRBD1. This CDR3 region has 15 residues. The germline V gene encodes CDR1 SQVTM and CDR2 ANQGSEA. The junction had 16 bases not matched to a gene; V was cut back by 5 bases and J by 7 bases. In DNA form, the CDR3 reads TGCAGCGTTCGGAATACTAAGGGGGCAGGGTTTGAAGCTTTCTTT. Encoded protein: CSVRNTKGAGFEAFF.

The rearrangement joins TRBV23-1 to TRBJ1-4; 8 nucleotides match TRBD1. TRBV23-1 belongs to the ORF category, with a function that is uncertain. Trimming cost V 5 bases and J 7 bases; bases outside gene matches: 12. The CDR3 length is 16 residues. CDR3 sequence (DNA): TGCGCCAGCAGTGCTTCCACTCGGACAGGGTGTGAAAAACTGTTTTTT. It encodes CASSASTRTGCEKLFF.

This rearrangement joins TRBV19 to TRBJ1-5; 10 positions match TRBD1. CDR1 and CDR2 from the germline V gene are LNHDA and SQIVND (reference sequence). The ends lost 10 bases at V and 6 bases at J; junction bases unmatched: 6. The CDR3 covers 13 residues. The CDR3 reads CATGDRGGQPQHF. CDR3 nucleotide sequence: TGTGCCACCGGGGACAGGGGAGGTCAGCCCCAGCATTTT.

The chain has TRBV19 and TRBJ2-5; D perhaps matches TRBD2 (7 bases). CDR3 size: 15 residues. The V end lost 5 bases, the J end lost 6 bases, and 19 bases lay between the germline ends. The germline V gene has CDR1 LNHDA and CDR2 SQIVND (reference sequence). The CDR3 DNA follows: TGTGCCAGTAGTCCCCAAGGGGGGGGCACCCAGACCCAGTACTTC. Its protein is CASSPQGGGTQTQYF.

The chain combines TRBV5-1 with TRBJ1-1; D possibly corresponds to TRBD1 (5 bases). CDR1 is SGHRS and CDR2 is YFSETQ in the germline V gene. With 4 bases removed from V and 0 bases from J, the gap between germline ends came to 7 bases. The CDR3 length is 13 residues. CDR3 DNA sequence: TGCGCCAGCAGCGGGGGGGTGAACACTGAAGCTTTCTTT. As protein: CASSGGVNTEAFF.

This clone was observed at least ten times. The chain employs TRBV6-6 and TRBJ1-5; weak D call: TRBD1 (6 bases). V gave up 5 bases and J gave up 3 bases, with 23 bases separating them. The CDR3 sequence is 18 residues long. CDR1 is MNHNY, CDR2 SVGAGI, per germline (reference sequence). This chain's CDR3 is CASSPQSPWTDSNQPQHF. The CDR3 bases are TGTGCCAGCAGTCCACAGTCACCCTGGACAGACTCCAATCAGCCCCAGCATTTT.

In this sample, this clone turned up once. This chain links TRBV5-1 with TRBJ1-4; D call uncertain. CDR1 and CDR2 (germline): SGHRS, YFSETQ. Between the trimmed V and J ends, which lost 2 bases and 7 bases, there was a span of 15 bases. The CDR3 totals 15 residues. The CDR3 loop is CASSFSGGRGEKLFF. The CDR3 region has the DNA TGCGCCAGCAGCTTTTCAGGTGGGCGGGGTGAAAAACTGTTTTTT.

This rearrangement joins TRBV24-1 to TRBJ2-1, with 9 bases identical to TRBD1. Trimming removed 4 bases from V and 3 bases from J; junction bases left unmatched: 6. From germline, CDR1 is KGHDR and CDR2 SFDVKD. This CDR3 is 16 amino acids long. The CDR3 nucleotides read TGTGCCACCAGTGACCCCGGGACAGGGTTCTACAATGAGCAGTTCTTC. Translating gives CATSDPGTGFYNEQFF.

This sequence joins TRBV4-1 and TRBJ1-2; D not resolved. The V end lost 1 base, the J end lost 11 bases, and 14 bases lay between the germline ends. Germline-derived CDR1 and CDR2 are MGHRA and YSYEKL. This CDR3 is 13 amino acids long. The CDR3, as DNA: TGCGCCAGCAGCCAAGGTGAGGCCTTCAGTTACACCTTC. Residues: CASSQGEAFSYTF.

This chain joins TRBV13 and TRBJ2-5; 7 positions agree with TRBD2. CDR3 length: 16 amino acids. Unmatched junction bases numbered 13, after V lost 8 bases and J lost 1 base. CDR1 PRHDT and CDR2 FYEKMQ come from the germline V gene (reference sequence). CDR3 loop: CASGTRGDRFQETQYF. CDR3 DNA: TGTGCCAGCGGTACTCGGGGGGACCGATTCCAAGAGACCCAGTACTTC.

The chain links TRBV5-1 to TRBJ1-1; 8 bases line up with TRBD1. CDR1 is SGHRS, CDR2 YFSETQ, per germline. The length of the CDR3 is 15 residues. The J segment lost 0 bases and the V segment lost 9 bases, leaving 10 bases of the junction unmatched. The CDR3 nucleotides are TGCGCCACAAGACAGGGGCAAACCTTGAACACTGAAGCTTTCTTT. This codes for CATRQGQTLNTEAFF.

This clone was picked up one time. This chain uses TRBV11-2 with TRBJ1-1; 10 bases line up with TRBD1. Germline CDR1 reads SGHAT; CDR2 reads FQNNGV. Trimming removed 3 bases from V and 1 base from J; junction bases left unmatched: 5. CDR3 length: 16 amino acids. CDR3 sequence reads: CASSFRDRGGNTEAFF. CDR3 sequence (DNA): TGTGCCAGCAGCTTCCGGGACAGGGGTGGGAACACTGAAGCTTTCTTT.

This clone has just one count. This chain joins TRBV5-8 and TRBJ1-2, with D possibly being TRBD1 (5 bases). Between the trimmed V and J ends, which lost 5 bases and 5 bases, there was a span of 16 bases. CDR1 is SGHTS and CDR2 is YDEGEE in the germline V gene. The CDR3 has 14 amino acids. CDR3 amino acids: CASRSFGQGYGYTF. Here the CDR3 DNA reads TGTGCCAGCAGATCCTTTGGGCAGGGATATGGCTACACCTTC. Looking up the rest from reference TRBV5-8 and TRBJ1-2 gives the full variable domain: EAGVTQSPTHLIKTRGQQATLRCSPISGHTSVYWYQQALGLGLQFLLWYDEGEERNRGNFPPRFSGRQFPNYSSELNVNALELEDSALYLCASRSFGQGYGYTFGSGTRLTVV.

CDR3 region: CASTILSGNQPQHF. CDR3 sequence (DNA): TGTGCCAGTACCATCCTGTCGGGCAATCAGCCCCAGCATTTT. The chain combines TRBV19 with TRBJ1-5, with no clear D. The CDR3 length is 14 residues. V was shortened by 7 bases and J by 2 bases, with 12 bases between the two germline ends. Germline V gene data show CDR1 as LNHDA and CDR2 as SQIVND (reference sequence).